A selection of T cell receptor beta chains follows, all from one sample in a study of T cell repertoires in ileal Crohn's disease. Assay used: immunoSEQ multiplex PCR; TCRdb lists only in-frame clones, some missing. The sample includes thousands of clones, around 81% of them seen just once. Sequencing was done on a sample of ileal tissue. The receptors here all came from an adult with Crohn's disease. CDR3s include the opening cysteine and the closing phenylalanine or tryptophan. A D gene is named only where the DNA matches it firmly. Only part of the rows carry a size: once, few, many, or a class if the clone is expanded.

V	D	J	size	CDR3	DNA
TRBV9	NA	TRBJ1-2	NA	CASSRATGMRYGYTF	TGTGCCAGCAGCCGAGCAACAGGGATGCGCTATGGCTACACCTTC
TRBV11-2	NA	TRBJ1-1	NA	CASSLRRDLGAFF	TGTGCCAGCAGCTTGCGTCGGGATTTGGGCGCTTTCTTT
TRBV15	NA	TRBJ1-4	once	CATSPRRGEKLFF	TGTGCCACCAGCCCGCGTCGCGGGGAAAAACTGTTTTTT
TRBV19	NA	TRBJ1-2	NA	CASSYLGQDYGYTF	TGTGCCAGTAGCTACTTGGGCCAGGATTATGGCTACACCTTC
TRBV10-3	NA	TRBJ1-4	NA	CAISEGLQATNEKLFF	TGTGCCATCAGTGAAGGACTCCAGGCAACTAATGAAAAACTGTTTTTT
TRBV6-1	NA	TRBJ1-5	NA	CASRVGVDQPQHF	TGTGCCAGCAGAGTCGGAGTAGATCAGCCCCAGCATTTT
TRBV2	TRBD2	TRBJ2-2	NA	CASRRRERSVNTGELFF	TGTGCCAGCAGAAGGCGGGAGAGGTCGGTAAACACCGGGGAGCTGTTTTTT
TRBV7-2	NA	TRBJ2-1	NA	CASSSPESGQYNEQFF	TGTGCCAGCAGCTCCCCAGAGAGCGGCCAATACAATGAGCAGTTCTTC
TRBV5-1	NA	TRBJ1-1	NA	CTSSSTGGTEAFF	TGCACCAGCAGCTCGACGGGTGGGACTGAAGCTTTCTTT
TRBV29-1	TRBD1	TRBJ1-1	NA	CSARQGGSGTEAFF	TGCAGCGCCAGACAGGGCGGTAGTGGTACTGAAGCTTTCTTT
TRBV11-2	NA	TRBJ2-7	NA	CASSLAAGTSYEQYF	TGTGCCAGCAGCTTAGCGGCGGGGACCTCCTACGAGCAGTACTTC
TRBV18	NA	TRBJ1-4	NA	CASSPGRENEKLFF	TGTGCCAGCTCACCAGGGCGGGAGAATGAAAAACTGTTTTTT
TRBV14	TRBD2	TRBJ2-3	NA	CASSQWTSGSVTDTQYF	TGTGCCAGCAGCCAGTGGACTAGCGGGAGTGTCACAGATACGCAGTATTTT
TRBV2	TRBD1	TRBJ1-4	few	CATRDRGLTNEKLFF	TGTGCCACCCGGGACAGGGGATTAACTAATGAAAAACTGTTTTTT
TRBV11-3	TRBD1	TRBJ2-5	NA	CASSLVSRGSQYF	TGTGCCAGCAGCTTAGTGTCCAGGGGGTCCCAGTACTTC
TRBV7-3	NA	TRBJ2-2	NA	CASSLTQSGELFF	TGTGCCAGCAGCTTAACACAATCGGGGGAGCTGTTTTTT
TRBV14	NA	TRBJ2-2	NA	CASSQDTRAGELFF	TGTGCCAGCAGCCAAGATACTAGGGCCGGGGAGCTGTTTTTT
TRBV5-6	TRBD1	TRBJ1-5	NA	CASSLGGGGQPQHF	TGTGCCAGCAGCTTAGGAGGGGGCGGTCAGCCCCAGCATTTT
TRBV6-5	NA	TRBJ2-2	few	CASSYGRNTGELFF	TGTGCCAGCAGTTACGGCAGGAACACCGGGGAGCTGTTTTTT
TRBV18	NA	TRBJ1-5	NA	CASSPPDINQPQHF	TGTGCCAGCTCACCACCGGACATCAATCAGCCCCAGCATTTT
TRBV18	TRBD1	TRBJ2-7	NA	CASSPGQGGTYEQYF	TGTGCCAGCTCACCAGGACAGGGGGGCACCTACGAGCAGTACTTC
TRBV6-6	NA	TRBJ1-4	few	CASSYSIYTDEKLFF	TGTGCCAGCAGTTACTCGATATACACAGATGAAAAACTGTTTTTT
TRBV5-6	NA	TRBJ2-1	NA	CASSFWRERAVYNEQFF	TGTGCCAGCAGCTTTTGGCGCGAGAGGGCCGTTTACAATGAGCAGTTCTTC
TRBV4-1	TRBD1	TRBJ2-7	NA	CASSQITGARYEQYF	TGCGCCAGCAGCCAGATAACAGGGGCGCGGTACGAGCAGTACTTC
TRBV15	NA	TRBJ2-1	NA	CATSGSRGSYNEQFF	TGTGCCACCAGCGGATCTAGGGGCTCCTACAATGAGCAGTTCTTC
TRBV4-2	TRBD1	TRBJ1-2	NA	CASSEDRGLPYGYTF	TGTGCCAGCAGCGAAGACAGGGGCCTTCCCTATGGCTACACCTTC
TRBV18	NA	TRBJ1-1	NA	CASSPRSGKNTEAFF	TGTGCCAGCTCACCACGGTCAGGGAAGAACACTGAAGCTTTCTTT
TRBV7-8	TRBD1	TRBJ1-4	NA	CASTRGQGNEKLFF	TGTGCCAGCACCAGGGGACAGGGAAATGAAAAACTGTTTTTT
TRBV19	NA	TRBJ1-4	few	CASSISVATNEKLFF	TGTGCCAGTAGTATTAGCGTTGCAACTAATGAAAAACTGTTTTTT
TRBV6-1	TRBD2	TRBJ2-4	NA	CASSELGGRAGIQYF	TGTGCCAGCAGTGAATTGGGCGGGAGGGCGGGCATTCAGTACTTC
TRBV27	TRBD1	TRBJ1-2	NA	CASTSLQGVNYGYTF	TGTGCCAGCACAAGCTTACAGGGGGTGAACTATGGCTACACCTTC
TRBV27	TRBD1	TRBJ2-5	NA	CASRSGKGQGAETQYF	TGTGCCAGCAGGTCTGGGAAAGGACAGGGGGCAGAGACCCAGTACTTC
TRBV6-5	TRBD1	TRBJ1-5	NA	CASSRGQGSSQPQHF	TGTGCCAGCAGCCGGGGACAGGGGAGCAGTCAGCCCCAGCATTTT
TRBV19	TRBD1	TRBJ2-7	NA	CASSIAATGAYEQYF	TGTGCCAGTAGTATAGCCGCGACAGGGGCCTACGAGCAGTACTTC
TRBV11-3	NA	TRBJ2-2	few	CASSSAGTRPAGELFF	TGTGCCAGCAGCTCTGCCGGGACAAGGCCAGCCGGGGAGCTGTTTTTT
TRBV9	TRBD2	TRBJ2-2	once	CASSPLTSGDTGELFF	TGTGCCAGCAGCCCCCTGACTAGCGGGGACACCGGGGAGCTGTTTTTT
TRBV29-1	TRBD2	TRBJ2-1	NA	CSVTLSGSGSNEQFF	TGCAGCGTCACCCTGAGCGGGAGTGGAAGCAATGAGCAGTTCTTC
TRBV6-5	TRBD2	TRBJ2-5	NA	CASSFGLAGVVETQYF	TGTGCCAGCAGTTTCGGACTAGCGGGAGTGGTCGAGACCCAGTACTTC
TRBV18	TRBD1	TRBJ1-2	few	CASSAGQVDYGYTF	TGTGCCAGCTCAGCTGGACAGGTCGACTATGGCTACACCTTC
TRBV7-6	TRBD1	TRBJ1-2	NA	CASSQRSGTGGGYTF	TGTGCCAGCAGCCAACGCTCCGGGACAGGGGGCGGCTACACCTTC
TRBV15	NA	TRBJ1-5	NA	CATSRVESGQPQHF	TGTGCCACCAGCAGAGTCGAGTCCGGTCAGCCCCAGCATTTT
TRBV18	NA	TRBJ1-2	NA	CASSPTSVNYGYTF	TGTGCCAGCTCACCAACATCCGTTAACTATGGCTACACCTTC
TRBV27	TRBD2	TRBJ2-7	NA	CASGLAGDYEQYF	TGTGCCAGCGGACTAGCGGGTGACTACGAGCAGTACTTC
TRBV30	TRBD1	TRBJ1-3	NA	CAWKQGNPGNTIYF	TGTGCCTGGAAACAGGGGAACCCTGGAAACACCATATATTTT
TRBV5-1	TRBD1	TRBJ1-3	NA	CASSRDSSGNTIYF	TGCGCCAGCAGCCGGGACAGCTCTGGAAACACCATATATTTT
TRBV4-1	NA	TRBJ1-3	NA	CASSQDGGTGNTIYF	TGCGCCAGCAGCCAAGACGGGGGAACTGGAAACACCATATATTTT
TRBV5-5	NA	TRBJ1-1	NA	CASRFGTEAFF	TGTGCCAGCCGATTCGGCACTGAAGCTTTCTTT
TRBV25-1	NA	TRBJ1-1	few	CASSDLSGGTEAFF	TGTGCCAGCAGTGACCTTTCGGGAGGCACTGAAGCTTTCTTT
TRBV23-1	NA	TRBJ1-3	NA	CASSQSCLAPTFSGNTIYF	TGCGCCAGCAGTCAATCCTGTTTGGCACCAACGTTCTCTGGAAACACCATATATTTT
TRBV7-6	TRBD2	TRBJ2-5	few	CASSLTSGYQETQYF	TGTGCCAGCAGCTTAACTAGCGGGTACCAAGAGACCCAGTACTTC
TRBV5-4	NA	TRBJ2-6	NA	CASQFSSGANVLTF	TGTGCCAGCCAGTTCTCCTCTGGGGCCAACGTCCTGACTTTC